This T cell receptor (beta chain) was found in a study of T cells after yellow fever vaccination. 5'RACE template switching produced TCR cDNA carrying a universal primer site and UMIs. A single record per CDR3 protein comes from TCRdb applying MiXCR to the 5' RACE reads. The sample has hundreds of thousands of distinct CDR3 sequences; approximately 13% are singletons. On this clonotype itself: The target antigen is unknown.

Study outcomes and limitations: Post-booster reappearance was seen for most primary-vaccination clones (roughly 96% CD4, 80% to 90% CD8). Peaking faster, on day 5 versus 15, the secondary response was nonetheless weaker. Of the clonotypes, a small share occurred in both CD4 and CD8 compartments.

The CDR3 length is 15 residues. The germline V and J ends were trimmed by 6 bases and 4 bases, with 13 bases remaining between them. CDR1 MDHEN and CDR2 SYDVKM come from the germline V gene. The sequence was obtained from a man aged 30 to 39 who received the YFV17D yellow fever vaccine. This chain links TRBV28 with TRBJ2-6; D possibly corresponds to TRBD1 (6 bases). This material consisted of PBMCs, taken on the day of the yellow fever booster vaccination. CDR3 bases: TGTGCCAGCAGCCGCACAGGGCCCGGGGCCAACGTCCTGACTTTC. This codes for CASSRTGPGANVLTF.